These T cell receptor beta chains were read from a single sample in a study of graft-versus-host responses after intestinal transplantation. Repertoires were generated with immunoSEQ multiplex PCR, while TCRdb's copy carries only in-frame clones and drops some. The sample holds 71,000 or so clones, roughly 88% seen once. These TCRs' antigens remain unknown. The starting material was unstimulated CD8+ T cells sorted from spleen or lymph node cells, obtained before intestinal transplant. The receptors stem from a human donor who received an intestinal transplant. Both conserved end residues are part of each CDR3. A D gene is named only where the DNA matches it firmly. Expanded clones get a size class; other rows say once, few or many, or leave the size out.

abundance: -
v_gene: TRBV29-1
d_gene: TRBD1
j_gene: TRBJ1-2
CDR3nt: TGCAGCGTTGAGGGACAGGAGACCTATGGCTACACCTTC
CDR3aa: CSVEGQETYGYTF

abundance: -
v_gene: TRBV5-4
d_gene: TRBD1
j_gene: TRBJ2-1
CDR3nt: TGTGCCAGCAGCCCCGGACAGGGCTGGGGTGAGCAGTTCTTC
CDR3aa: CASSPGQGWGEQFF

abundance: -
v_gene: TRBV4-1
d_gene: TRBD1
j_gene: TRBJ2-2
CDR3nt: TGCGCCAGCAGCCAAGATGGTACGGGACAGTTAACCGGGGAGCTGTTTTTT
CDR3aa: CASSQDGTGQLTGELFF

abundance: few
v_gene: TRBV4-2
d_gene: -
j_gene: TRBJ1-6
CDR3nt: TGTGCCAGCAGCCAAGATGGGGCTGGACAGTCTAATTCACCCCTCCACTTT
CDR3aa: CASSQDGAGQSNSPLHF

abundance: -
v_gene: TRBV7-3
d_gene: -
j_gene: TRBJ1-1
CDR3nt: TGTGCCAGCAGCTTAGGGACACGGAACACTGAAGCTTTCTTT
CDR3aa: CASSLGTRNTEAFF

abundance: -
v_gene: TRBV5-6
d_gene: -
j_gene: TRBJ1-5
CDR3nt: TGTGCCAGCAGCTTGGGGGCAGGAGGTCGGCCCCAGCATTTT
CDR3aa: CASSLGAGGRPQHF

abundance: once
v_gene: TRBV25-1
d_gene: -
j_gene: TRBJ1-1
CDR3nt: TGTGCCAGCAGTGAATACTTCCCACAGACGGGGGGAGACACTGAAGCTTTCTTT
CDR3aa: CASSEYFPQTGGDTEAFF

abundance: few
v_gene: TRBV10-3
d_gene: -
j_gene: TRBJ1-1
CDR3nt: TGTGCCACGGGAATGAACACTGAAGCTTTCTTT
CDR3aa: CATGMNTEAFF

abundance: -
v_gene: TRBV20-1
d_gene: -
j_gene: TRBJ1-2
CDR3nt: TGCAGTGCTAGCGGTGGCTACACCTTC
CDR3aa: CSASGGYTF

abundance: -
v_gene: TRBV7-9
d_gene: TRBD1
j_gene: TRBJ1-5
CDR3nt: TGTGCCAGCAGCTCACAGGGGCTGGGACAGCCCCAGCATTTT
CDR3aa: CASSSQGLGQPQHF

abundance: -
v_gene: TRBV9
d_gene: TRBD2
j_gene: TRBJ2-5
CDR3nt: TGTGCCAGCAGCCCAGAGGGAGGGCAAGAGACCCAGTACTTC
CDR3aa: CASSPEGGQETQYF

abundance: medium-sized
v_gene: TRBV4-1
d_gene: -
j_gene: TRBJ1-5
CDR3nt: TGCGCCAGCAGCCAAGATCAAACAGCAAGCAATCAGCCCCAGCATTTT
CDR3aa: CASSQDQTASNQPQHF

abundance: -
v_gene: TRBV5-1
d_gene: -
j_gene: TRBJ1-5
CDR3nt: TGCGCCAGCAGCTTGGCAGTGAATCAGCCCCAGCATTTT
CDR3aa: CASSLAVNQPQHF

abundance: -
v_gene: TRBV25-1
d_gene: -
j_gene: TRBJ2-5
CDR3nt: TGTGCCAGCAGTGGTCCGCAGCAAGAGACCCAGTACTTC
CDR3aa: CASSGPQQETQYF

abundance: -
v_gene: TRBV19
d_gene: -
j_gene: TRBJ1-2
CDR3nt: TGTGCCAGTAGTATTCCCTCGAACTATGGCTACACCTTC
CDR3aa: CASSIPSNYGYTF

abundance: -
v_gene: TRBV25-1
d_gene: -
j_gene: TRBJ2-7
CDR3nt: TGTGCCAGCATTTCTCCAGGCTACGAGCAGTACTTC
CDR3aa: CASISPGYEQYF

abundance: -
v_gene: TRBV7-9
d_gene: -
j_gene: TRBJ1-6
CDR3nt: TGTGCCAGCAGTTTAGCCGGGACACAGGTTCGGAATTCACCCCTCCACTTT
CDR3aa: CASSLAGTQVRNSPLHF

abundance: -
v_gene: TRBV7-9
d_gene: -
j_gene: TRBJ2-1
CDR3nt: TGTGCCAGCAGCGAAACAGGTGGTCCCTACAATGAGCAGTTCTTC
CDR3aa: CASSETGGPYNEQFF

abundance: -
v_gene: TRBV10-1
d_gene: -
j_gene: TRBJ1-1
CDR3nt: TGCGCCAGCAGTCGGGGTACTGAAGCTTTCTTT
CDR3aa: CASSRGTEAFF

abundance: -
v_gene: TRBV19
d_gene: -
j_gene: TRBJ2-5
CDR3nt: TGTGCCAGTAGTATAGGGGCGCCAGAGACCCAGTACTTC
CDR3aa: CASSIGAPETQYF

abundance: -
v_gene: TRBV27
d_gene: TRBD1
j_gene: TRBJ1-1
CDR3nt: TGTGCCAGCAGTTGGGGACAGCCGAACACTGAAGCTTTCTTT
CDR3aa: CASSWGQPNTEAFF

abundance: -
v_gene: TRBV10-3
d_gene: TRBD2
j_gene: TRBJ2-3
CDR3nt: TGTGCCATCAGTGGAGTGGGGGGGATCACAGATACGCAGTATTTT
CDR3aa: CAISGVGGITDTQYF

abundance: few
v_gene: TRBV13
d_gene: TRBD1
j_gene: TRBJ2-2
CDR3nt: TGTGCCAGCAGCCCTACAGGGGGCGGCTCCCCAAGGGAGCTGTTTTTT
CDR3aa: CASSPTGGGSPRELFF

abundance: -
v_gene: TRBV6-5
d_gene: -
j_gene: TRBJ1-2
CDR3nt: TGTGCCAGCAGTGTCGGGGGTCTGGAAGGCTACACCTTC
CDR3aa: CASSVGGLEGYTF

abundance: -
v_gene: TRBV6-5
d_gene: -
j_gene: TRBJ2-3
CDR3nt: TGTGCCAGCAGTTACTCGAGGGTCTCCGCAGATACGCAGTATTTT
CDR3aa: CASSYSRVSADTQYF

abundance: few
v_gene: TRBV6-5
d_gene: TRBD1
j_gene: TRBJ2-3
CDR3nt: TGTGCCAGCAGAAACGACAGGGGAACAGATACGCAGTATTTT
CDR3aa: CASRNDRGTDTQYF